The clone carrying this T cell receptor (beta chain) was recorded once. This sample was included in a study of blood T cell repertoires in COVID-19. Only in-frame clones appear in the TCRdb table, and some are missing; sequencing was by immunoSEQ multiplex PCR. The sample has 380,000 or so clones; around nine tenths are singletons. The V gene end was trimmed by 3 bases and the J gene end by 5 bases; junction bases not matched to a gene: 18. Germline values: CDR1 MNHNS, CDR2 SASEGT. CDR3 length equals 19 residues. The sample taken for sequencing was peripheral blood. The sequence was obtained from an older woman with COVID-19, enrolled during active disease. This chain joins TRBV6-1 and TRBJ2-4; 8 positions match TRBD2. The CDR3 reads CASSDLAGGNRKGQNIQYF. The CDR3 nucleotides are TGTGCCAGCAGTGACTTGGCGGGGGGAAACCGGAAAGGCCAAAACATTCAGTACTTC.